These 19 T cell receptor beta chains were sequenced from one sample in a study of early T cells in non-severe SARS-CoV-2 infection. TCRdb ran MiXCR on the 5' RACE reads and lists one entry per CDR3 protein. The sample holds over 55,000 distinct CDR3 sequences, about an eighth seen once. The sequenced sample consisted of whole blood. Receptors originate from an adult who was a healthcare worker with PCR-confirmed SARS-CoV-2 infection or an uninfected control (not recorded which).

This clonotype has more than one count but fewer than ten. The J gene is TRBJ1-4, the V gene TRBV7-8, with D unresolved. The CDR3 extends over 14 amino acids. Germline V CDR1 and CDR2: SGHVS, FQNEAQ. The germline V and J ends were trimmed by 4 bases and 3 bases, with 9 bases remaining between them. CDR3 sequence: CASSSTQSNEKLFF. The DNA of the CDR3 is TGTGCCAGCAGCTCTACACAGTCTAATGAAAAACTGTTTTTT. The full variable domain, its missing parts supplied by reference TRBV7-8 and TRBJ1-4, is GAGVSQSPRYKVAKRGQDVALRCDPISGHVSLFWYQQALGQGPEFLTYFQNEAQLDKSGLPSDRFFAERPEGSVSTLKIQRTQQEDSAVYLCASSSTQSNEKLFFGSGTQLSVL.

The sample holds many counts of this clonotype. This chain links TRBV20-1 with TRBJ2-7, with D perhaps TRBD2 (5 bases). Germline V gives CDR1 DFQATT, CDR2 SNEGSKA (reference sequence). CDR3 length: 14 residues. Trimming took 0 bases from V and 4 from J, leaving 13 bases between them. The DNA of the CDR3 is TGCAGTGCTAGAGATAGGGTCGGGGAGTACGAGCAGTACTTC. Encoded protein: CSARDRVGEYEQYF.

V is TRBV27 and J is TRBJ1-5; weak D call: TRBD1 (5 bases). CDR3 size: 13 residues. The germline V and J ends were trimmed by 3 bases and 11 bases, with 14 bases remaining between them. Germline-derived CDR1 and CDR2 are MNHEY and SMNVEV (reference sequence). The CDR3: CASSFNQGPTQHF. Here the CDR3 DNA reads TGTGCCAGCAGTTTCAACCAGGGCCCCACCCAGCATTTT.

This clonotype was seen many times. V and J are TRBV3-1 and TRBJ1-2, with a possible D match to TRBD1 (5 bases). The V end lost 4 bases, the J end lost 3 bases, and 9 bases lay between the germline ends. The CDR3 runs to 13 residues. Germline V gene sequence: CDR1 LGHDT, CDR2 YNNKEL (reference sequence). CDR3 protein: CASSRDSDYGYTF. The CDR3 coding sequence is TGTGCCAGCAGCCGAGACAGTGACTATGGCTACACCTTC.

This clonotype was seen repeatedly, ten times or more. The rearrangement links TRBV12-3 or TRBV12-4 to TRBJ2-1, with TRBD2 identical over 8 bases. J was trimmed by 3 bases and V by 4 bases; bases with no gene match: 5. This CDR3 has 15 amino acids. The CDR3 DNA follows: TGTGCCAGCAGTTCCCTAGCGGGCAGCTACAATGAGCAGTTCTTC. It yields the protein CASSSLAGSYNEQFF.

CDR3 in amino acids: CASSYGQDSSYEQYF. As DNA, the CDR3 is TGTGCCAGCAGTTACGGGCAGGACAGCTCCTACGAGCAGTACTTC. The chain has TRBV6-5 and TRBJ2-7, with a possible D match to TRBD1 (6 bases). Looked up from germline, CDR1 is MNHEY and CDR2 is SVGAGI. This CDR3 comprises 15 residues. V dropped 2 bases and J dropped 0 bases, with 11 bases sitting between them.

This clonotype was found many times. V gene TRBV7-9 combines with J gene TRBJ1-1; TRBD1 might be the D (5 bases). V lost 5 bases to trimming and J lost 4 bases, with 11 bases between them. The CDR3 loop spans 13 amino acids. CDR1 and CDR2 (germline): SEHNR, FQNEAQ (reference sequence). CDR3 residues: CASSITGGTEAFF. The CDR3 nucleotides are TGTGCCAGCAGCATTACGGGGGGCACTGAAGCTTTCTTT.

The chain couples TRBV7-9 to TRBJ1-1; D call uncertain. The germline V and J ends were trimmed by 2 bases and 5 bases, with 6 bases remaining between them. Per germline, CDR1 SEHNR and CDR2 FQNEAQ (reference sequence). The length of the CDR3 is 12 residues. The CDR3 DNA sequence: TGTGCCAGCAGCTTAACCGGGACTGAAGCTTTCTTT. It codes for CASSLTGTEAFF.

At least ten counts were recorded for this clonotype. The CDR3 bases are TGCGCCAGCAGCCAGGACATATTCGACAGAGGGTACGAGCAGTACTTC. It codes for CASSQDIFDRGYEQYF. V is TRBV4-3 and J is TRBJ2-7, with D perhaps TRBD1 or TRBD2 (5 bases each). V was clipped by 3 bases and J by 4 bases, with 19 bases between them. CDR1 is LGHNA and CDR2 is YSLEER in the germline V gene. This CDR3 is 16 amino acids long.

The CDR3 protein is CASRVGQMEAFF. CDR3 DNA: TGTGCCAGCAGGGTGGGACAGATGGAAGCTTTCTTT. The chain has TRBV12-3 or TRBV12-4 and TRBJ1-1, with 7 bases matching TRBD1. With V trimmed by 6 bases and J by 8 bases, 6 bases remained unmatched. CDR3 length: 12 amino acids.

The rearrangement joins TRBV6-2 or TRBV6-3 to TRBJ2-3; D gene ambiguous. This CDR3 is 15 amino acids long. V gave up 0 bases and J gave up 2 bases, with 9 bases separating them. Looked up from germline, CDR1 is MNHEY and CDR2 is SVGEGT. CDR3 DNA sequence: TGTGCCAGCAGTTACTCGGGCAGAGACACAGATACGCAGTATTTT. Translated, it gives CASSYSGRDTDTQYF.

This clonotype was seen at least ten times. The chain combines TRBV5-1 with TRBJ2-1; D is possibly TRBD2 (6 bases). This CDR3 region has 14 residues. Between the trimmed V and J ends, which lost 4 bases and 0 bases, there was a span of 8 bases. The germline V gene encodes CDR1 SGHRS and CDR2 YFSETQ. CDR3 protein: CASSVGSSYNEQFF. DNA of the CDR3: TGCGCCAGCAGCGTCGGGAGCTCCTACAATGAGCAGTTCTTC.

In its sample, this clonotype was seen many times. This sequence joins TRBV12-3 or TRBV12-4 and TRBJ2-1, with 10 bases matching TRBD1. After removal of 4 bases from V and 8 bases from J, the junction contained 14 bases not matched to a gene. This CDR3 region has 17 residues. CDR3 coding DNA: TGTGCCAGCAGTTCCCACTCCGGGACAGGGGCCTCGGATGAGCAGTTCTTC. Amino acid sequence: CASSSHSGTGASDEQFF.

This clonotype was seen ten or more times. The chain links TRBV7-9 to TRBJ1-1; TRBD1 aligns across 9 bases. Per the germline V gene, CDR1 is SEHNR and CDR2 is FQNEAQ (reference sequence). The J segment lost 6 bases and the V segment lost 6 bases, leaving 5 bases of the junction unmatched. The CDR3 consists of 13 residues. The DNA for the CDR3 is TGTGCCAGCAGATCCCGACAGGGGGCTGAAGCTTTCTTT. This gives the protein CASRSRQGAEAFF.

The table lists this clonotype with many counts. The chain uses TRBV19 and TRBJ1-2; 10 bases map to TRBD1. The CDR3 runs 15 residues. Germline V gene lookup returns CDR1 LNHDA and CDR2 SQIVND (reference sequence). V shed 5 bases, J shed 5 bases, and the junction held 8 bases outside the gene matches. This chain's CDR3 is CASSSRTGGFYGYTF. The CDR3 coding sequence is TGTGCCAGTAGTTCACGGACAGGGGGTTTTTATGGCTACACCTTC.

This clonotype was found a few times. CDR3 loop: CASSQGPVRKEQFF. The CDR3 DNA reads TGTGCCAGCAGCCAAGGACCTGTTAGGAAGGAGCAGTTCTTC. V and J are TRBV3-1 and TRBJ2-1, with D uncertain. V shed 1 base and J shed 10 bases, with 14 bases lying between them. Germline CDR1 is LGHDT and CDR2 is YNNKEL (reference sequence). This CDR3 region has 14 residues.

This rearrangement joins TRBV29-1 to TRBJ2-7; D is possibly TRBD1 (5 bases). The CDR3 runs to 12 residues. Per germline, CDR1 SQVTM and CDR2 ANQGSEA. Trimming removed 3 bases from V and 0 bases from J, with 6 bases in between. CDR3 bases: TGCAGCGTTGAGGACAACTCCTACGAGCAGTACTTC. It codes for CSVEDNSYEQYF.

This clonotype occurred many times. The chain joins TRBV19 to TRBJ2-1; 7 positions match TRBD2. The V and J ends lost 1 base and 2 bases, in that order; junction bases with no gene match: 2. CDR1 LNHDA and CDR2 SQIVND come from the germline V gene (reference sequence). The length of the CDR3 is 15 residues. CDR3 sequence reads: CASSIVGLAYNEQFF. DNA of the CDR3: TGTGCCAGTAGTATAGTCGGACTAGCCTACAATGAGCAGTTCTTC. Drawing the rest from reference TRBV19 and TRBJ2-1, the complete variable domain is DGGITQSPKYLFRKEGQNVTLSCEQNLNHDAMYWYRQDPGQGLRLIYYSQIVNDFQKGDIAEGYSVSREKKESFPLTVTSAQKNPTAFYLCASSIVGLAYNEQFFGPGTRLTVL.

There are many counts of this clonotype. The rearrangement joins TRBV7-2 to TRBJ2-7; D not resolved. The germline gives CDR1 SGHTA, CDR2 FQGNSA. Trimming stripped 5 bases from V and 2 bases from J, with 10 bases between. The CDR3 extends over 13 amino acids. CDR3 in amino acids: CASSRNLAYEQYF. CDR3 nucleotides: TGTGCCAGCAGCCGGAATCTAGCCTACGAGCAGTACTTC.